Below are 21 T cell receptor beta chains sequenced from a single sample in a study of blood T cell repertoires in COVID-19. Using immunoSEQ multiplex PCR, the repertoire was profiled, and TCRdb retains in-frame clones only, with some absent. The table lists about 190,000 clones, around nine tenths of them singletons. The sample taken for sequencing was peripheral blood. These receptors were taken from a woman aged 40 to 50 who had recovered from COVID-19.

The chain uses TRBV10-3 and TRBJ2-7; 7 bases fit TRBD2. V was pared by 5 bases and J by 2 bases, with 6 bases of the junction left unmatched. CDR1 is ENHRY and CDR2 is SYGVKD in the germline V gene. The CDR3 spans 14 residues. The CDR3 sequence is CAISIGLETYEQYF. CDR3 bases: TGTGCCATCAGTATTGGACTAGAGACCTACGAGCAGTACTTC.

The chain has TRBV6-5 and TRBJ1-1; possible D gene TRBD1, 6 bases. The germline V gene encodes CDR1 MNHEY and CDR2 SVGAGI. This CDR3 region has 14 residues. Deletions cut 6 bases from V and 3 bases from J, with 14 bases between. DNA for the CDR3: TGTGCCAGCAGGACCCCCCACAGGGACACTGAAGCTTTCTTT. As protein: CASRTPHRDTEAFF.

The chain is built from TRBV10-3 and TRBJ1-5; weak D call: TRBD1 (6 bases). The germline gives CDR1 ENHRY, CDR2 SYGVKD. The CDR3 totals 13 residues. V lost 5 bases, J lost 4 bases, and 9 bases lay in between. The CDR3 is CAISSGQNQPQHF. CDR3 nucleotides: TGTGCCATCAGTTCCGGACAGAATCAGCCCCAGCATTTT.

The chain recombines TRBV28 with TRBJ1-5, with D maybe TRBD1 (5 bases). This CDR3 spans 14 amino acids. Trimming shortened V by 6 bases and J by 3 bases, and 12 bases separated the two germline ends. In germline, CDR1 is MDHEN, CDR2 SYDVKM. The CDR3 nucleotides are TGTGCCAGCAGGGGATGGGGCCTCAATCAGCCCCAGCATTTT. The encoded protein is CASRGWGLNQPQHF.

This rearrangement joins TRBV2 to TRBJ1-2; no clear D gene. The V end was cut by 2 bases, the J end by 8 bases, with 12 bases between. The CDR3 spans 13 residues. CDR1 is SNHLY and CDR2 is FYNNEI in the germline V gene. Written as DNA, the CDR3 is TGTGCCAGCAGTGAATGGATGTTGAGGGGCTACACCTTC. The encoded protein is CASSEWMLRGYTF.

V gene TRBV2 combines with J gene TRBJ2-7, with D possibly matching TRBD1 (6 bases). Germline V gene lookup returns CDR1 SNHLY and CDR2 FYNNEI. V was shortened by 6 bases and J by 2 bases, with 20 bases between the two germline ends. The CDR3 has 16 amino acids. The CDR3 protein is CASRDSLGVRAYEQYF. CDR3 coding DNA: TGTGCCAGCAGGGACAGCCTGGGGGTCCGTGCCTACGAGCAGTACTTC.

V and J are TRBV7-2 and TRBJ2-1, with 10 bases that match TRBD2. This CDR3 spans 15 amino acids. CDR1 is SGHTA and CDR2 is FQGNSA in the germline V gene. V lost 5 bases and J lost 5; bases outside the gene matches: 6. In DNA, the CDR3 is TGTGCCAGCAGCCACGGACTAGCGGTAAACAATGAGCAGTTCTTC. This encodes CASSHGLAVNNEQFF. The complete variable domain, with remaining parts taken from reference TRBV7-2 and TRBJ2-1, reads GAGVSQSPSNKVTEKGKDVELRCDPISGHTALYWYRQSLGQGLEFLIYFQGNSAPDKSGLPSDRFSAERTGGSVSTLTIQRTQQEDSAVYLCASSHGLAVNNEQFFGPGTRLTVL.

This clone appeared once. The chain combines TRBV7-2 with TRBJ2-6; 9 positions match TRBD1. The CDR3 loop spans 15 amino acids. The V gene's germline CDR1 is SGHTA and CDR2 FQGNSA. J gave up 4 bases and V 5 bases, and 3 bases lay outside the gene matches. The CDR3, as DNA: TGTGCCAGCAGCACAGGGGGCGACGGGGCCAACGTCCTGACTTTC. This codes for CASSTGGDGANVLTF.

V gene TRBV18 combines with J gene TRBJ1-2; possible D gene TRBD1, 6 bases. V lost 2 bases, J lost 4 bases, and 11 bases lay in between. The CDR3 length is 14 residues. Germline CDR1 KGHSH, CDR2 LQKENI. The CDR3 is CASSPGGAAYGYTF. CDR3 DNA: TGTGCCAGCTCACCAGGGGGCGCAGCCTATGGCTACACCTTC.

The chain uses TRBV24-1 and TRBJ2-1; D perhaps matches TRBD2 (6 bases). The germline V gene has CDR1 KGHDR and CDR2 SFDVKD. Trimming stripped 3 bases from V and 6 bases from J, with 14 bases between. The length of the CDR3 is 15 residues. CDR3 nucleotides: TGTGCCACCAGTGATAGCGGAGGGCCGGGCAATGAGCAGTTCTTC. Amino acids: CATSDSGGPGNEQFF.

The chain links TRBV5-6 to TRBJ1-2; TRBD1 might be the D (6 bases). The ends were cut back, 4 bases at V and 3 bases at J, with 13 bases in the middle. This CDR3 has 14 amino acids. Germline V gene lookup returns CDR1 SGHDT and CDR2 YYEEEE. The CDR3 nucleotides read TGTGCCAGCAGCCGACAGGACGGCGACTATGGCTACACCTTC. The encoded protein is CASSRQDGDYGYTF.

J is TRBJ2-2 and V is TRBV15; D might be TRBD2 (5 bases). The CDR3 is 15 residues long. V lost 1 base and J lost 4, with 10 bases in between. CDR1 and CDR2 (germline): LNHNV, YYDKDF (reference sequence). CDR3 in DNA: TGTGCCACCAGCAGAGGGACGGGGATCACCGGGGAGCTGTTTTTT. Its translation is CATSRGTGITGELFF.

The chain uses TRBV2 and TRBJ1-4; D may be TRBD1 (5 bases). Germline CDR1 is SNHLY and CDR2 is FYNNEI. The V and J ends lost 6 bases and 4 bases respectively, with 12 bases between them. The CDR3 extends over 14 amino acids. The chain's CDR3 is CASSPQELNEKLFF. DNA of the CDR3: TGTGCCAGCAGCCCACAGGAACTTAATGAAAAACTGTTTTTT. Together with reference TRBV2 and TRBJ1-4, the CDR3 gives the full variable domain: EPEVTQTPSHQVTQMGQEVILRCVPISNHLYFYWYRQILGQKVEFLVSFYNNEISEKSEIFDDQFSVERPDGSNFTLKIRSTKLEDSAMYFCASSPQELNEKLFFGSGTQLSVL.

This chain links TRBV7-9 with TRBJ1-1; a possible D gene is TRBD1 (5 bases). Germline-derived CDR1 and CDR2 are SEHNR and FQNEAQ (reference sequence). V was clipped by 4 bases and J by 11 bases, with 14 bases between them. The CDR3 extends over 12 amino acids. CDR3 loop: CASSSTEGLAFF. CDR3 DNA sequence: TGTGCCAGCAGCTCGACGGAGGGGCTGGCTTTCTTT.

This clone occurred a few times. This sequence joins TRBV7-2 and TRBJ1-2, with a possible D match to TRBD1 (6 bases). Trimming pared 5 bases from V and 7 bases from J, leaving 17 bases between. CDR1 is SGHTA and CDR2 is FQGNSA in the germline V gene. The CDR3 covers 14 residues. The CDR3 nucleotides are TGTGCCAGCAGCCCGGCGGACAGAAGGATTGGCTACACCTTC. Its protein product is CASSPADRRIGYTF.

J is TRBJ2-3 and V is TRBV27; 8 nucleotides align to TRBD2. J lost 0 bases, V lost 4 bases, and 3 bases had no gene match. Germline CDR1 MNHEY, CDR2 SMNVEV (reference sequence). There are 15 residues in the CDR3. DNA for the CDR3: TGTGCCAGCAGTTCTCCTAGCGGGAGCACAGATACGCAGTATTTT. This gives the protein CASSSPSGSTDTQYF.

The chain is built from TRBV11-1 and TRBJ2-3, with no clear D. The CDR3 runs 16 residues. Trimming removed 5 bases at V and 0 bases at J, with 15 bases between. The germline V gene encodes CDR1 SGHAT and CDR2 FQDESV (reference sequence). The CDR3 loop reads CASSDQVTYSTDTQYF. DNA of the CDR3: TGTGCCAGCAGCGACCAGGTGACCTATAGCACAGATACGCAGTATTTT. Full variable domain (rest looked up from reference TRBV11-1 and TRBJ2-3): EAEVAQSPRYKITEKSQAVAFWCDPISGHATLYWYRQILGQGPELLVQFQDESVVDDSQLPKDRFSAERLKGVDSTLKIQPAELGDSAMYLCASSDQVTYSTDTQYFGPGTRLTVL.

This clone was seen a single time. This chain uses TRBV19 with TRBJ2-5; 7 bases line up with TRBD2. Trimming removed 10 bases from V and 1 base from J; junction bases left unmatched: 18. Germline CDR1 reads LNHDA; CDR2 reads SQIVND (reference sequence). This CDR3 has 17 amino acids. CDR3 region: CATRQGRGIGFQETQYF. The CDR3, as DNA: TGTGCCACCAGGCAAGGGAGGGGAATTGGGTTCCAAGAGACCCAGTACTTC.

The genes are TRBV15 and TRBJ2-2, with TRBD2 matching over 7 bases. This CDR3 has 16 residues. Trimming cost V 0 bases and J 5 bases; bases outside gene matches: 6. The germline CDR1 and CDR2 sequences are LNHNV and YYDKDF (reference sequence). CDR3 sequence: CATSRDRGSGTGELFF. CDR3 DNA sequence: TGTGCCACCAGCAGAGATCGCGGGAGCGGTACCGGGGAGCTGTTTTTT.

This chain joins TRBV6-5 and TRBJ1-1, with D possibly matching TRBD1 (5 bases). The CDR3 length is 15 residues. The germline V gene has CDR1 MNHEY and CDR2 SVGAGI. V shed 0 bases and J shed 2 bases, with 10 bases lying between them. The CDR3 bases are TGTGCCAGCAGTTACTCGTCCGGACATAACACTGAAGCTTTCTTT. This sequence encodes CASSYSSGHNTEAFF.

This chain uses TRBV4-3 with TRBJ2-1, with 9 bases fitting TRBD2. This CDR3 contains 17 residues. The germline V gene encodes CDR1 LGHNA and CDR2 YSLEER. V lost 0 bases and J lost 5; bases outside the gene matches: 8. In DNA, the CDR3 is TGCGCCAGCAGCCAAGAAAGTGGGCTAGCGGGGAACAATGAGCAGTTCTTC. Its protein is CASSQESGLAGNNEQFF.